This TCR beta chain came from a study of blood T cell repertoires in COVID-19. Study at large: From T cells, B-cell-depleted T cells, or PBMCs came the material, which was cDNA or gDNA.

Assay used: immunoSEQ multiplex PCR; TCRdb lists only in-frame clones, some missing. The table shows 200,000 or so clones, with roughly 80% occurring only once. V was clipped by 6 bases and J by 1 base; unmatched bases: 6. CDR3 size: 15 residues. Germline values: CDR1 MGHRA, CDR2 YSYEKL. The receptor comes from a woman in her forties with acute or convalescent COVID-19. The specimen sequenced was peripheral blood. The chain employs TRBV4-1 and TRBJ1-5; 7 bases are shared with TRBD1. This CDR3 reads CASSPQGRSNQPQHF. The CDR3 coding sequence is TGCGCCAGCAGTCCACAGGGGAGAAGCAATCAGCCCCAGCATTTT.